Listed here are 25 T cell receptor beta chains from one sample, sequenced in a study of T cell changes during pregnancy in multiple sclerosis. Sequencing was performed with immunoSEQ multiplex PCR; in TCRdb, only in-frame clones are kept and a portion is missing. Here the sample spans about 68,000 clones, approximately 90% being singletons. The specimen was peripheral blood, collected in the third trimester of pregnancy. Every receptor here comes from a female donor with multiple sclerosis, enrolled in a pregnancy study.

The chain is built from TRBV7-2 and TRBJ1-2; D gene uncertain. This CDR3 is built from 14 residues. The germline V gene has CDR1 SGHTA and CDR2 FQGNSA. The ends were cut back, 2 bases at V and 2 bases at J, with 9 bases in the middle. The CDR3, as DNA: TGTGCCAGCAGCTTATACTCCCTAAACTATGGCTACACCTTC. Amino acid sequence: CASSLYSLNYGYTF.

The table lists this clone with a few counts. This chain uses TRBV7-9 with TRBJ1-2; 7 nucleotides align to TRBD1. The V and J ends lost 4 bases and 3 bases, in that order; junction bases with no gene match: 2. Germline V gene sequence: CDR1 SEHNR, CDR2 FQNEAQ (reference sequence). The CDR3 contains 13 residues. In nucleotides, the CDR3 is TGTGCCAGCAGCTGGGGGACAGACTATGGCTACACCTTC. It codes for CASSWGTDYGYTF.

This chain connects TRBV7-9 to TRBJ1-1; 11 bases are shared with TRBD1. The CDR3 contains 16 residues. Germline V gene data show CDR1 as SEHNR and CDR2 as FQNEAQ (reference sequence). V lost 1 base, J lost 7 bases, and 8 bases stayed unmatched. This chain's CDR3 is CASSLGYGQGAGEAFF. The CDR3 bases are TGTGCCAGCAGCTTAGGTTATGGACAGGGGGCTGGTGAAGCTTTCTTT.

The count of this clone is one. The chain recombines TRBV21-1 with TRBJ2-2; the D call in the table, TRBD2, was not verified against the DNA. TRBV21-1 has pseudogene status. The CDR3 is 16 amino acids. In DNA form, the CDR3 reads TGTGCCAGCAGCAAAAGGACTAGCGGGAGTCCCGGGGAGCTGTTTTTT. Amino acids: CASSKRTSGSPGELFF.

The chain carries TRBV2 and TRBJ2-5; a possible D gene is TRBD1 (6 bases). The CDR3 is 12 amino acids. Trimming shortened V by 5 bases and J by 7 bases, and 11 bases separated the two germline ends. CDR1 is SNHLY and CDR2 is FYNNEI in the germline V gene. This CDR3 is CASSLETGTQYF. The CDR3 region has the DNA TGTGCCAGCAGTTTAGAGACAGGGACCCAGTACTTC.

The CDR3 sequence is CASSLRRGSSTEAFF. DNA of the CDR3: TGTGCCAGCAGCTTACGCAGGGGGTCTAGTACTGAAGCTTTCTTT. The chain uses TRBV7-2 and TRBJ1-1; TRBD1 matches at 7 bases. This CDR3 has 15 residues. CDR1 and CDR2 from the germline V gene are SGHTA and FQGNSA. The trim removed 2 bases at V and 5 bases at J, leaving 8 bases unmatched.

The V call is TRBV6-1, the J call TRBJ2-7; D might be TRBD2 (6 bases). The V end was cut by 4 bases, the J end by 3 bases, with 16 bases between. Germline CDR1 MNHNS, CDR2 SASEGT. The CDR3 extends over 15 amino acids. CDR3 nucleotide sequence: TGTGCCAGCAGTGTTCCTAGCGCGACTGGCTACGAGCAGTACTTC. Amino acids: CASSVPSATGYEQYF.

The CDR3 protein is CASSQDSSLSYEQYF. CDR3 coding DNA: TGCGCCAGCAGCCAAGATTCCTCTCTAAGCTACGAGCAGTACTTC. This chain joins TRBV4-3 and TRBJ2-7; D ambiguous. CDR3 length: 15 residues. Trimming removed 0 bases at V and 3 bases at J, with 12 bases between. Looked up from germline, CDR1 is LGHNA and CDR2 is YSLEER.

Here the CDR3 DNA reads TGTGCCAGCAGCGTAGATGGGGCGAGTTTCTACGAGCAGTACTTC. Its translation is CASSVDGASFYEQYF. The V and J genes are TRBV9 and TRBJ2-7; the D gene is possibly TRBD1 (5 bases). In germline, CDR1 is SGDLS, CDR2 YYNGEE. V was cut by 0 bases and J by 3 bases, with 13 bases left in between. CDR3 length equals 15 residues. Filled out from reference TRBV9 and TRBJ2-7, the complete variable domain reads DSGVTQTPKHLITATGQRVTLRCSPRSGDLSVYWYQQSLDQGLQFLIQYYNGEERAKGNILERFSAQQFPDLHSELNLSSLELGDSALYFCASSVDGASFYEQYFGPGTRLTVT.

The V call is TRBV11-3, the J call TRBJ1-1; a possible D gene is TRBD1 (6 bases). Germline CDR1 reads SGHNT; CDR2 reads YENEEA. The CDR3 loop spans 12 amino acids. V lost 1 base and J lost 8, with 8 bases in between. The CDR3 loop is CASSLATGEAFF. CDR3 DNA: TGTGCCAGCAGCTTAGCAACAGGGGAAGCTTTCTTT.

The V and J genes are TRBV27 and TRBJ1-2; D call uncertain. Trimming cost V 6 bases and J 7 bases, with 12 bases left between them. The CDR3 spans 12 residues. Germline V gene data show CDR1 as MNHEY and CDR2 as SMNVEV (reference sequence). In DNA, the CDR3 is TGTGCCAGCAGAACCTCACGGGGTGGCTACACCTTC. Its translation: CASRTSRGGYTF.

CDR3 nucleotide sequence: TGTGCCAGCAGTAGGGACAGAGAGAACTATGGCTACACCTTC. It codes for CASSRDRENYGYTF. V usage is TRBV6-5 and J usage is TRBJ1-2; 7 bases are shared with TRBD1. Germline V gives CDR1 MNHEY, CDR2 SVGAGI. CDR3 length: 14 residues. Trimming removed 5 bases from V and 2 bases from J; junction bases left unmatched: 5.

This clone was seen just once. The V and J genes are TRBV19 and TRBJ1-4; TRBD1 might be the D (5 bases). V dropped 7 bases and J dropped 8 bases, with 14 bases sitting between them. From germline, CDR1 is LNHDA and CDR2 SQIVND (reference sequence). The CDR3 spans 13 residues. The CDR3 loop reads CASTRTIGEKLFF. The CDR3 DNA sequence: TGTGCCAGTACCAGGACAATCGGAGAAAAACTGTTTTTT.

This chain connects TRBV7-2 to TRBJ1-2; TRBD1 matches 7 bases. Germline values: CDR1 SGHTA, CDR2 FQGNSA. The V and J ends lost 4 bases and 2 bases, in that order; junction bases with no gene match: 13. The CDR3 covers 17 residues. In nucleotides, the CDR3 is TGTGCCAGCAGCTCGGGGTCGGCAGGGGGGATGAACTATGGCTACACCTTC. This translates into CASSSGSAGGMNYGYTF.

The V gene is TRBV7-6, the J gene TRBJ2-1; D is possibly TRBD2 (5 bases). The CDR3 runs 16 residues. Trimming pared 1 base from V and 7 bases from J, leaving 17 bases between. The germline CDR1 and CDR2 sequences are SGHVS and FNYEAQ. In DNA form, the CDR3 reads TGTGCCAGCAGCTTAGAAGCCTCGGGATCTGGGAATGAGCAGTTCTTC. Protein product: CASSLEASGSGNEQFF. The full variable domain, completed using reference TRBV7-6 and TRBJ2-1, is GAGVSQSPRYKVTKRGQDVALRCDPISGHVSLYWYRQALGQGPEFLTYFNYEAQQDKSGLPNDRFSAERPEGSISTLTIQRTEQRDSAMYRCASSLEASGSGNEQFFGPGTRLTVL.

The chain couples TRBV7-8 to TRBJ2-2, with 8 bases matching TRBD1. Germline values: CDR1 SGHVS, CDR2 FQNEAQ. The CDR3 loop spans 20 amino acids. V gave up 5 bases and J gave up 4 bases; unmatched junction bases: 21. DNA of the CDR3: TGTGCCAGCAGCGGACGACCGGGACAGGTCTTCGTAGGAGTCACCGGGGAGCTGTTTTTT. It is translated as CASSGRPGQVFVGVTGELFF.

The chain has TRBV5-5 and TRBJ1-3; no reliable D call. Deletions cut 4 bases from V and 2 bases from J, with 10 bases between. Per the germline V gene, CDR1 is SGHKS and CDR2 is YYEKEE (reference sequence). This CDR3 spans 14 amino acids. This CDR3 is CASSLLSAGNTIYF. For the CDR3, the DNA is TGTGCCAGCAGCCTACTCAGCGCTGGAAACACCATATATTTT.

This clone appeared a few times. The chain recombines TRBV19 with TRBJ1-3; D unresolved. The V and J ends lost 0 bases and 1 base respectively, with 13 bases between them. This CDR3 region has 17 residues. Germline V gene lookup returns CDR1 LNHDA and CDR2 SQIVND (reference sequence). The CDR3 protein is CASSIDQAQRSGNTIYF. In DNA form, the CDR3 reads TGTGCCAGTAGTATAGATCAAGCCCAGCGATCTGGAAACACCATATATTTT. The full variable domain, with the rest looked up from reference TRBV19 and TRBJ1-3, is DGGITQSPKYLFRKEGQNVTLSCEQNLNHDAMYWYRQDPGQGLRLIYYSQIVNDFQKGDIAEGYSVSREKKESFPLTVTSAQKNPTAFYLCASSIDQAQRSGNTIYFGEGSWLTVV.

CDR3 sequence: CASSSSTGQLYGYTF. DNA of the CDR3: TGTGCCAGCAGTTCGAGCACGGGACAGCTCTATGGCTACACCTTC. The rearrangement links TRBV7-8 to TRBJ1-2, with TRBD1 matching 7 bases. This CDR3 has 15 residues. Germline-derived CDR1 and CDR2 are SGHVS and FQNEAQ. Trimming removed 6 bases from V and 4 bases from J; junction bases left unmatched: 11.

V and J are TRBV4-2 and TRBJ2-1; 8 nucleotides agree with TRBD2. The V gene end was trimmed by 1 base and the J gene end by 4 bases; junction bases not matched to a gene: 6. The CDR3 has 16 amino acids. Germline V gene sequence: CDR1 LGHNA, CDR2 YNFKEQ. The CDR3 DNA is TGTGCCAGCAGCCAAGGGAATAGCGGGAAATACAATGAGCAGTTCTTC. Amino acids: CASSQGNSGKYNEQFF.

The chain uses TRBV2 and TRBJ2-7; the D gene is possibly TRBD1 (5 bases). V lost 8 bases to trimming and J lost 0 bases, with 8 bases between them. The CDR3 has 12 residues. The germline gives CDR1 SNHLY, CDR2 FYNNEI. The CDR3 loop is CASEDSSYEQYF. CDR3 DNA: TGTGCCAGCGAAGACAGCTCCTACGAGCAGTACTTC.

Only one count was recorded for this clone. This rearrangement joins TRBV7-2 to TRBJ2-1; no clear D gene. This CDR3 region has 15 residues. The germline V gene has CDR1 SGHTA and CDR2 FQGNSA. V was pared by 6 bases and J by 0 bases, with 12 bases between. CDR3 region: CASSSPGRSYNEQFF. DNA for the CDR3: TGTGCCAGCAGTTCACCGGGTCGCTCCTACAATGAGCAGTTCTTC. The variable domain in full, completed from reference TRBV7-2 and TRBJ2-1, reads GAGVSQSPSNKVTEKGKDVELRCDPISGHTALYWYRQSLGQGLEFLIYFQGNSAPDKSGLPSDRFSAERTGGSVSTLTIQRTQQEDSAVYLCASSSPGRSYNEQFFGPGTRLTVL.

The chain links TRBV10-3 to TRBJ2-3; 9 positions agree with TRBD2. CDR1 is ENHRY, CDR2 SYGVKD, per germline. The CDR3 consists of 13 residues. V lost 11 bases, J lost 4 bases, and 7 bases stayed unmatched. The CDR3 nucleotides read TGTGCCGCCATAGCGGGAGTAGCAGATACGCAGTATTTT. Translation gives CAAIAGVADTQYF.

V gene TRBV7-9 combines with J gene TRBJ1-1; TRBD1 is a possible D gene (6 bases). Germline V CDR1 and CDR2: SEHNR, FQNEAQ (reference sequence). The ends were cut back, 8 bases at V and 3 bases at J, with 16 bases in the middle. The CDR3 is 14 amino acids. The CDR3 loop reads CASGPSRGHTEAFF. CDR3 DNA: TGTGCCAGCGGACCCTCGCGGGGGCACACTGAAGCTTTCTTT. Full variable domain (missing parts from reference TRBV7-9 and TRBJ1-1): DTGVSQNPRHKITKRGQNVTFRCDPISEHNRLYWYRQTLGQGPEFLTYFQNEAQLEKSRLLSDRFSAERPKGSFSTLEIQRTEQGDSAMYLCASGPSRGHTEAFFGQGTRLTVV.

DNA of the CDR3: TGTGCCAGCAGGGTTGGGGGGGACAGGGATGGCTACACCTTC. As protein: CASRVGGDRDGYTF. The gene calls are TRBV6-7 and TRBJ1-2; 9 bases align to TRBD1. TRBV6-7 is flagged as an ORF with uncertain function. This CDR3 comprises 14 residues. V lost 6 bases to trimming and J lost 6 bases; unmatched junction nucleotides: 8.